Listed below are T cell receptor beta chains from one sample, sequenced in a study of T cell repertoires in cytomegalovirus infection. From the reads, TCRdb called clonotypes with MiXCR, one entry per CDR3 protein. Here the sample spans about 740,000 distinct CDR3 sequences, roughly 35% being singletons. What was sequenced was PBMCs. The receptor set was obtained from a human donor in good health (CMV status not recorded). Some clones in this sample may be carry-over from other donors' samples. Both conserved end residues are part of each CDR3. A D gene is named only where the DNA matches it firmly. Rows may omit the clone size; those that give it use once, few, many or a size class.

>-|TRBV28|-|TRBJ2-4
TGTGCCGGCGGTACGGCCAAAAACATTCAGTACTTC
CAGGTAKNIQYF
>TRBD1|TRBV7-2|-|TRBJ1-3
TGTGCCAGCAGCTTAGCTCAGGGGGCGGGAAACACCATATATTTT
CASSLAQGAGNTIYF
>TRBD2|TRBV14|-|TRBJ2-1
TGTGCCAGCAGCCTCGGGACTAGCGGATTCAATGAGCAGTTCTTC
CASSLGTSGFNEQFF
>-|TRBV6-4|-|TRBJ1-5
TGTGCCAGCAGTGACTCGAGTTCTCAGCCCCAGCATTTT
CASSDSSSQPQHF
>TRBD2|TRBV25-1|-|TRBJ2-1
TGTGCCAGCAGTGAAGGGACTACGTCATACAATGAGCAGTTCTTC
CASSEGTTSYNEQFF
>-|TRBV11-2|-|TRBJ2-3
TGTGCCAGCAGCCCGAACCCCGTGGGCACAGATACGAAGTATTTT
CASSPNPVGTDTKYF
>TRBD1|TRBV12-3/TRBV12-4|few|TRBJ2-7
TGTGCCAGCAAAAGAACAGGGGCCGGCGAGCAGTACTTC
CASKRTGAGEQYF
>-|TRBV7-9|-|TRBJ1-2
TGTGCCAGCAGCTTATCTGGCAAAGGATTATCGGGCTACACCTTC
CASSLSGKGLSGYTF
>-|TRBV7-2|-|TRBJ2-1
TGTGCCAGCAGCTTAGTTACTGGCCCTGAGCAGTTCTTC
CASSLVTGPEQFF
>-|TRBV9|-|TRBJ2-7
TGTGCCAGCAGCGTAGCCGATGACACCTCCTACGAGCAGTACTTC
CASSVADDTSYEQYF
>-|TRBV20-1|-|TRBJ1-1
TGCAGTGCTAGAGTTGCAGGGATGAACACTGAAGCTTTCTTT
CSARVAGMNTEAFF
>-|TRBV7-2|few|TRBJ2-7
TGTGCCAGCTTCCAGAACCCCTACGAGCAGTACTTC
CASFQNPYEQYF
>TRBD2|TRBV11-2|-|TRBJ2-5
TGTGCCAGCAGCCCTGAACTAGCGGGAGGTCATACGTACCAAGAGACCCAGTACTTC
CASSPELAGGHTYQETQYF
>-|TRBV12-3/TRBV12-4|-|TRBJ2-5
TGTGCCAGCAGTTTTGCGGGGTGTCAAGAGACCCAGTACTTC
CASSFAGCQETQYF
>-|TRBV5-8|few|TRBJ1-1
TGTGCCAGCAGCTTGGTGGGGGAGACTGAAGCTTTCTTT
CASSLVGETEAFF
>TRBD2|TRBV28|-|TRBJ2-5
TGTGCCAGCAGCGCGGGACTAGCGGGGGTTGAGACCCAGTACTTC
CASSAGLAGVETQYF
>-|TRBV2|few|TRBJ2-3
TGTGCCAGCAGTGCCCGGACAGGAGGGCCAGATACGCAGTATTTT
CASSARTGGPDTQYF
>-|TRBV7-2|once|TRBJ1-1
TGTGCCAGCAGCTTAGCGCTCGGGGGGCGTAGCGCTGAAGCTTTCTTT
CASSLALGGRSAEAFF
>TRBD1|TRBV7-8|many|TRBJ2-7
TGTGCCAGCAGCTTCCGGGACAGGGTCTACGAGCAGTACTTC
CASSFRDRVYEQYF
>-|TRBV28|-|TRBJ2-7
TGTGCCAGCACTTCGGAACGGGAGAGGCTCGAGCAGTACTTC
CASTSERERLEQYF
>-|TRBV29-1|-|TRBJ2-1
TGCAGCGACCGCCGGGACTCCCTACCCAATGAGCAGTTCTTC
CSDRRDSLPNEQFF
>-|TRBV12-3/TRBV12-4|-|TRBJ1-6
TGTGCCAGCAGGAGGAACGTGGGTCCCAATTCACCCCTCCACTTT
CASRRNVGPNSPLHF
>TRBD1|TRBV7-4|-|TRBJ2-5
TGTGCCAGCAGCTTTACTAAAGGCAGGGGGGAGACCCAGTACTTC
CASSFTKGRGETQYF
>-|TRBV6-1|once|TRBJ2-1
TGTGCCAGCAAAAGCAGCCACTCATATGGGAATGAGCAGTTCTTC
CASKSSHSYGNEQFF
>TRBD1|TRBV12-3/TRBV12-4|-|TRBJ2-7
TGTGCCAGAAGCCCGGACAGGTTCTACGATCAGTACTTC
CARSPDRFYDQYF
>TRBD2|TRBV6-5|-|TRBJ2-5
TGTGCCAGCAGTTACGGGACTACACTCCCAGAGACCCAGTACTTC
CASSYGTTLPETQYF
>TRBD2|TRBV7-2|few|TRBJ2-1
TGTGCCAGCAGCGGGGAGTGGGCGGGAGTAGACAATGAGCAGTTCTTC
CASSGEWAGVDNEQFF
>-|TRBV18|few|TRBJ1-6
TGTGCCAGCTCACTCCCCAATGAGCCCCTCCACTTT
CASSLPNEPLHF
>-|TRBV18|-|TRBJ2-7
TGTGCCAGCTCACCACAGGAGGGGGGCTACGAGCAGTACTTC
CASSPQEGGYEQYF
>TRBD2|TRBV11-2|-|TRBJ2-7
TGTGCCAGCAGCTTAGATCAGTTAACTAGCGGTAATCGTTTC
CASSLDQLTSGNRF
>TRBD2|TRBV28|-|TRBJ2-7
TGTGCCAGCAGTTTCCCGGGACTAGCGGCTCTTGGGTCCTACGAGCAGTACTTC
CASSFPGLAALGSYEQYF
>TRBD1|TRBV30|-|TRBJ2-1
TGTGCCTGGAGTTTCTGGACAGGGGAATACGGTGAGCAGTTCTTC
CAWSFWTGEYGEQFF
>-|TRBV12-3/TRBV12-4|-|TRBJ1-1
TGTGCCAGCAGTCCACAGCGAGCAAAGAACACTGAAGCTTTCTTT
CASSPQRAKNTEAFF
>TRBD2|TRBV20-1|-|TRBJ2-3
TGCAGCGCGCCTGGGGACTACACAGATACGCAGTATTTT
CSAPGDYTDTQYF
>TRBD1|TRBV7-9|few|TRBJ2-2
TGTGCCAGCAGTCACCAGGACAGGGGTGACACCGGGGAGCTGTTTTTT
CASSHQDRGDTGELFF
>TRBD1|TRBV7-2|many|TRBJ1-6
TGTGCCAGCAGCCTACCCGACAGGGGGACTTCACCCCTCCACTTT
CASSLPDRGTSPLHF
>-|TRBV20-1|-|TRBJ2-1
TGCAGTGCTAGAGATCCCGAAGGGGCCTCTTACAATGAGCAGTTCTTC
CSARDPEGASYNEQFF
>-|TRBV18|-|TRBJ1-5
TGTGCCAGCTCACCGACAGGTCGGACAATCACGAGCAATCCGCCCCAGCATTTT
CASSPTGRTITSNPPQHF
>-|TRBV5-5|-|TRBJ2-3
TGTGCCAGCAGCTTTACGAGGTTCACAGATACGCAGTATTTT
CASSFTRFTDTQYF
>-|TRBV28|few|TRBJ1-5
TGTGCCAGCACCCTGACAGGAACCAGCAATCAGCCCCAGCATTTT
CASTLTGTSNQPQHF
>-|TRBV30|-|TRBJ1-6
TGTGCCTGGAGTGTAGGAGGGGTTGCCTATAATTCACCCCTCCACTTT
CAWSVGGVAYNSPLHF
>-|TRBV4-1|many|TRBJ2-3
TGCGCCAGCAGCCAAGATAGAGGTTTCACAGATACGCAGTATTTT
CASSQDRGFTDTQYF
>-|TRBV5-1|-|TRBJ1-1
TGTGCTAGCAGCTTGGGGCAGGGGAGTGAAGCTTTCTTT
CASSLGQGSEAFF
>-|TRBV6-6|-|TRBJ2-2
TGTGCCAGCATTTTTACCGGGGAGCTGTTTTTT
CASIFTGELFF
>-|TRBV7-9|-|TRBJ1-4
TGTGCCAGCAGCTCAAAGGGATCAACTAATGAAAAACTGTTTTTT
CASSSKGSTNEKLFF